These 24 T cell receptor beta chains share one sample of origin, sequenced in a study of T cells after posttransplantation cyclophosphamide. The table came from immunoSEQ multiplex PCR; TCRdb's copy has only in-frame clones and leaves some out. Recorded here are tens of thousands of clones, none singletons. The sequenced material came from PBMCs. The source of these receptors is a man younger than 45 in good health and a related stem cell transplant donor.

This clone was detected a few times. CDR3 DNA sequence: TGTGCCAGCAGCTTAGACAGGTCATACACTGAAGCTTTCTTT. This sequence encodes CASSLDRSYTEAFF. V gene TRBV7-9 combines with J gene TRBJ1-1, with a tentative D call TRBD1 (5 bases). Trimming shortened V by 1 base and J by 3 bases, and 9 bases separated the two germline ends. Germline CDR1 is SEHNR and CDR2 is FQNEAQ (reference sequence). The CDR3 sequence is 14 residues long.

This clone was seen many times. DNA of the CDR3: TGTGCCAGCAGAGGACAGGGAACCAATCAGCCCCAGCATTTT. Encoded protein: CASRGQGTNQPQHF. This chain uses TRBV25-1 with TRBJ1-5, with 8 bases fitting TRBD1. The trim removed 6 bases at V and 3 bases at J, leaving 4 bases unmatched. CDR1 is MGHDK and CDR2 is SYGVNS in the germline V gene. The CDR3 extends over 14 amino acids. The full variable domain, its missing parts supplied by reference TRBV25-1 and TRBJ1-5, is EADIYQTPRYLVIGTGKKITLECSQTMGHDKMYWYQQDPGMELHLIHYSYGVNSTEKGDLSSESTVSRIRTEHFPLTLESARPSHTSQYLCASRGQGTNQPQHFGDGTRLSIL.

For the CDR3, the DNA is TGTGCCAGCAGCTTAGGGATAGCCTACCCACAAGAGACCCAGTACTTC. Protein product: CASSLGIAYPQETQYF. This chain uses TRBV7-6 with TRBJ2-5; D unclear. CDR1 SGHVS and CDR2 FNYEAQ come from the germline V gene. V shed 1 base and J shed 2 bases, with 14 bases lying between them. The CDR3 loop spans 16 amino acids.

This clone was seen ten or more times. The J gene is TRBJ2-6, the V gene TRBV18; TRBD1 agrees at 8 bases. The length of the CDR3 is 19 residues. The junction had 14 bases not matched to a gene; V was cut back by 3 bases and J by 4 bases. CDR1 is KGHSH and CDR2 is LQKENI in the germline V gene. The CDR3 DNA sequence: TGTGCCAGCTCACCCCCTCGGACAGGGAATGGTTCCGGGGCCAACGTCCTGACTTTC. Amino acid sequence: CASSPPRTGNGSGANVLTF.

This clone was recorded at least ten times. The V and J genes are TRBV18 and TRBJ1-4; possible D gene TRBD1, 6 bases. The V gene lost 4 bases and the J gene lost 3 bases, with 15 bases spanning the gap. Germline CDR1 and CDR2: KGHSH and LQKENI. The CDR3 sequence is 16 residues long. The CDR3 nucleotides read TGTGCCAGCTCACTACAAAAACAGGGATCTAATGAAAAACTGTTTTTT. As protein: CASSLQKQGSNEKLFF.

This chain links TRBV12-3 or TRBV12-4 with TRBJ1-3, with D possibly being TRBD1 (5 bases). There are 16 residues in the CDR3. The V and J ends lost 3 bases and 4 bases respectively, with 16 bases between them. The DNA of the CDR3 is TGTGCCAGCAGTTTCGGTTCCAGGGTGGCCGGAAACACCATATATTTT. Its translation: CASSFGSRVAGNTIYF.

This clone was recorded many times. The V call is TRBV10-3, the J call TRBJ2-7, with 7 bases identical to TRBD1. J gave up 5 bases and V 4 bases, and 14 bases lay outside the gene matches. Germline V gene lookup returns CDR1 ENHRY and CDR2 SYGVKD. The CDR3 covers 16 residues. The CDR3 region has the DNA TGTGCCATCAGTGCCGACTATGACAGGGCGGGCGACGAGCAGTACTTC. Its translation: CAISADYDRAGDEQYF.

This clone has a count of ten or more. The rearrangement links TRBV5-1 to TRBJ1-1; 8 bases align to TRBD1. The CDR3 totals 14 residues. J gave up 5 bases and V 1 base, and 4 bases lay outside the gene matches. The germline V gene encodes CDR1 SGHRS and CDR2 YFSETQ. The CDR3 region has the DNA TGCGCCAGCAGCTTGAGACAGGGGTGGACTGAAGCTTTCTTT. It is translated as CASSLRQGWTEAFF.

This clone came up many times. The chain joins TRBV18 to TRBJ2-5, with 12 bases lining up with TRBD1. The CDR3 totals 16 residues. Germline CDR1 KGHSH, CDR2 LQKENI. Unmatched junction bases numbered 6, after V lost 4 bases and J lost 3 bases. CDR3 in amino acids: CASSLGQGAPKETQYF. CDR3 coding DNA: TGTGCCAGCTCACTGGGACAGGGGGCACCGAAAGAGACCCAGTACTTC.

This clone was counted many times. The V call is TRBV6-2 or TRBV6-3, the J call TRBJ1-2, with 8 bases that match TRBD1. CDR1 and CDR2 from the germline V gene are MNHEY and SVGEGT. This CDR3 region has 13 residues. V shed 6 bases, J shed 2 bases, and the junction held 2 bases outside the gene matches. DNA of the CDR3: TGTGCCAGCAGCAGACAGGGGAACTATGGCTACACCTTC. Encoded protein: CASSRQGNYGYTF.

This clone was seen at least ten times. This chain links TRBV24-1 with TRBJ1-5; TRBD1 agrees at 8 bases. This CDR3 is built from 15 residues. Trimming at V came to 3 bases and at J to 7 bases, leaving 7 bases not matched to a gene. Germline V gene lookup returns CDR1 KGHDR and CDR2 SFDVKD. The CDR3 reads CATSDTQGAGQPQHF. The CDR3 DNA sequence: TGTGCCACCAGTGATACCCAGGGGGCGGGACAGCCCCAGCATTTT.

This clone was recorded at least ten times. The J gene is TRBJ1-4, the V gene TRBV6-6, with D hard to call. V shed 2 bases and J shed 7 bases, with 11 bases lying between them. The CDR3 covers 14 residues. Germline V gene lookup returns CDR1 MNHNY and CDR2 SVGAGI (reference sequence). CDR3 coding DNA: TGTGCCAGCAGTTACCAGAGACCGGGTGAAAAACTGTTTTTT. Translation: CASSYQRPGEKLFF.

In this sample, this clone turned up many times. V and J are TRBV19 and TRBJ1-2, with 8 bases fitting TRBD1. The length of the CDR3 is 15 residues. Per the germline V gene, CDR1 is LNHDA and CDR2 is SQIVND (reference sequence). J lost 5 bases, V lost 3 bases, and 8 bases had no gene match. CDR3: CASSIIGTGGYGYTF. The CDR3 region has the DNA TGTGCCAGTAGTATTATCGGTACAGGGGGTTATGGCTACACCTTC.

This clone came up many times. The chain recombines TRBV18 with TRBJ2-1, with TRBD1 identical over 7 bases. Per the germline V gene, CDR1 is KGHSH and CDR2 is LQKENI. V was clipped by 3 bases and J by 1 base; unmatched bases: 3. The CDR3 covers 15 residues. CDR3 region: CASSPTGQSYNEQFF. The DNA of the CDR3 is TGTGCCAGCTCACCGACGGGACAGTCCTACAATGAGCAGTTCTTC.

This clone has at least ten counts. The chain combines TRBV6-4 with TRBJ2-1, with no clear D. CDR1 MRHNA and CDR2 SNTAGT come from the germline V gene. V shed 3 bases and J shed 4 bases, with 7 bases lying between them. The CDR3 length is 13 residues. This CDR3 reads CASSEGPYNEQFF. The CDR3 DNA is TGTGCCAGCAGTGAAGGGCCTTACAATGAGCAGTTCTTC.

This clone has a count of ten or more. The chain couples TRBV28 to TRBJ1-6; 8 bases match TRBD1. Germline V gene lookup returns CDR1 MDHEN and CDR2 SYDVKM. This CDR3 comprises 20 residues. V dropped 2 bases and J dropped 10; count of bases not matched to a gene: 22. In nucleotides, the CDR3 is TGTGCCAGCAGTTTACAGGGGGCTCTCCCGAGATCCCTTGTAAAATCACCCCTCCACTTT. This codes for CASSLQGALPRSLVKSPLHF.

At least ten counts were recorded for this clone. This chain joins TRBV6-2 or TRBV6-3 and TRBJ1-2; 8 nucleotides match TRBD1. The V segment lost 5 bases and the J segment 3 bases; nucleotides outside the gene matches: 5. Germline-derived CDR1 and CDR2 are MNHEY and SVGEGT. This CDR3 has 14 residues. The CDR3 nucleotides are TGTGCCAGCAGTACCAGACAGGGGTACTATGGCTACACCTTC. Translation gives CASSTRQGYYGYTF.

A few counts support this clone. The CDR3 protein is CATRTPIQEANYGYTF. CDR3 in DNA: TGTGCCACCAGAACCCCGATACAGGAAGCTAACTATGGCTACACCTTC. The rearrangement uses TRBV24-1 and TRBJ1-2; tentative D call: TRBD1 (5 bases). Germline-derived CDR1 and CDR2 are KGHDR and SFDVKD. The V end was cut by 7 bases, the J end by 0 bases, with 17 bases between. The CDR3 has 16 residues.

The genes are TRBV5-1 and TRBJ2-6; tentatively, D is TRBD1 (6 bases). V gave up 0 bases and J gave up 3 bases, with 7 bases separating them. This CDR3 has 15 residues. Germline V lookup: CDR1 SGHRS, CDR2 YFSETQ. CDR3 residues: CASSLVGGGANVLTF. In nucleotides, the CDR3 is TGCGCCAGCAGCTTGGTAGGGGGTGGGGCCAACGTCCTGACTTTC.

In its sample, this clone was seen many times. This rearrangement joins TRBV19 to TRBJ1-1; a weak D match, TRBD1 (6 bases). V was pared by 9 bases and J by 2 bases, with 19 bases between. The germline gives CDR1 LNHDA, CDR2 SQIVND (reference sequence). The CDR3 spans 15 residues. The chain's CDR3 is CASHGTNLANTEAFF. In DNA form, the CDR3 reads TGTGCCAGCCACGGGACAAATCTTGCTAACACTGAAGCTTTCTTT.

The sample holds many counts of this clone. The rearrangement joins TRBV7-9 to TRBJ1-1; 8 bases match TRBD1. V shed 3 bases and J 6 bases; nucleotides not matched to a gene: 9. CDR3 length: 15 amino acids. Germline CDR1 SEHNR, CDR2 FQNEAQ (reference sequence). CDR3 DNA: TGTGCCAGCAGCTTGGACAGGGTATATGCCGCTGAAGCTTTCTTT. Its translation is CASSLDRVYAAEAFF.

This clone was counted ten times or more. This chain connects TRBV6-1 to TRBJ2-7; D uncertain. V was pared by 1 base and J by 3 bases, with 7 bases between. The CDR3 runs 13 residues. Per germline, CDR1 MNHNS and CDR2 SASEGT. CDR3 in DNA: TGTGCCAGCAGTGAAGACAGCCTCTACGAGCAGTACTTC. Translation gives CASSEDSLYEQYF.

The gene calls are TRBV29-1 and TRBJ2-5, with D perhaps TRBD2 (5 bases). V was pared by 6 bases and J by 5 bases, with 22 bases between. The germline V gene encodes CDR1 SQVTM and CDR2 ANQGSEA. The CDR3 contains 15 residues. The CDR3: CSVAGLGIPQETQYF. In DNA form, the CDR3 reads TGCAGCGTGGCGGGTTTGGGTATCCCCCAGGAGACCCAGTACTTC.

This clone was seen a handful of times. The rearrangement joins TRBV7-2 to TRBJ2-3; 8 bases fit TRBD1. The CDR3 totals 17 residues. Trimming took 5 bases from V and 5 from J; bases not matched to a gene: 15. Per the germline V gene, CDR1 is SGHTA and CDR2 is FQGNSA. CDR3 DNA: TGTGCCAGCAGCAAGCCCATAGGCAGGGGGCTTGAAGATACGCAGTATTTT. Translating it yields CASSKPIGRGLEDTQYF.